The 25 T cell receptor beta chains in this list originate from one sample, sequenced in a study of immune evolution from preneoplasia to lung adenocarcinoma. Libraries were prepared by immunoSEQ multiplex PCR; TCRdb keeps only in-frame clonotypes and omits some of them. The repertoire holds 15,000 to 20,000 clones, with about 86% as singletons. Sequenced sample: FFPE invasive lung adenocarcinoma tissue. The receptors here all came from a person aged 70 to 79 with invasive lung adenocarcinoma.

The count of this clone is one. The chain combines TRBV19 with TRBJ2-7; D gene ambiguous. Germline CDR1 reads LNHDA; CDR2 reads SQIVND (reference sequence). The length of the CDR3 is 13 residues. Trimming removed 4 bases at V and 6 bases at J, with 13 bases between. CDR3 region: CASSTAPDSEQYF. CDR3 bases: TGTGCCAGTAGTACGGCCCCGGATTCCGAGCAGTACTTC.

The rearrangement joins TRBV7-3 to TRBJ2-3, with 9 bases matching TRBD1. The CDR3 covers 14 residues. V lost 5 bases to trimming and J lost 6 bases; unmatched junction nucleotides: 6. CDR1 SGHTA and CDR2 FQGTGA come from the germline V gene. CDR3 residues: CASSPGQGFDTQYF. The CDR3 DNA follows: TGTGCCAGCAGCCCGGGACAGGGATTCGATACGCAGTATTTT.

This sequence joins TRBV2 and TRBJ1-3; D is unclear. V was pared by 8 bases and J by 2 bases, with 10 bases between. Germline CDR1 and CDR2: SNHLY and FYNNEI. This CDR3 comprises 13 residues. CDR3 residues: CASLRETGNTIYF. CDR3 nucleotides: TGTGCCAGCCTTCGGGAGACTGGAAACACCATATATTTT.

The gene calls are TRBV28 and TRBJ1-4; 7 positions agree with TRBD1. J was trimmed by 12 bases and V by 1 base; bases with no gene match: 8. Germline V lookup: CDR1 MDHEN, CDR2 SYDVKM. This CDR3 has 14 residues. Here the CDR3 reads CASSLLQGVTELFF. The CDR3 DNA is TGTGCCAGCAGTTTATTGCAGGGGGTGACAGAACTGTTTTTT.

V usage is TRBV11-2 and J usage is TRBJ2-2; the D is unclear. Germline loops: CDR1 SGHAT, CDR2 FQNNGV. V dropped 2 bases and J dropped 6 bases, with 7 bases sitting between them. This CDR3 has 13 amino acids. CDR3 DNA: TGTGCCAGCAGCTTAACCTTAGCCGGGGAGCTGTTTTTT. This translates into CASSLTLAGELFF.

The rearrangement joins TRBV10-1 to TRBJ2-1, with 9 nucleotides matching TRBD2. CDR1 is WNHNN and CDR2 is SYGVQD in the germline V gene (reference sequence). This CDR3 has 16 residues. V lost 2 bases, J lost 2 bases, and 4 bases stayed unmatched. Written as DNA, the CDR3 is TGCGCCAGCAGTGAGAGGTTAGCGGGAGCCTACAATGAGCAGTTCTTC. Protein product: CASSERLAGAYNEQFF.

CDR3 DNA sequence: TGTGCCAGCAGCCAACACAGGGGGAGCCGCGGCTATGGCTACACCTTC. It specifies CASSQHRGSRGYGYTF. V and J are TRBV7-2 and TRBJ1-2; TRBD1 agrees at 8 bases. The CDR3 length is 16 residues. CDR1 and CDR2 (germline): SGHTA, FQGNSA. V trimming: 5 bases; J trimming: 4 bases; junction bases outside the gene matches: 12.

The chain uses TRBV5-7 and TRBJ1-2; D might be TRBD1 (5 bases). Being an ORF, TRBV5-7 has a function that is uncertain. This CDR3 has 19 amino acids. V gave up 2 bases and J gave up 5 bases, with 28 bases separating them. For the CDR3, the DNA is TGTGCCAGCAGCTTCGGCTACGTCAGAGAGTCGGGGCGCGGATATGGCTACACCTTC. As protein: CASSFGYVRESGRGYGYTF.

The chain uses TRBV5-4 and TRBJ1-2; 7 bases agree with TRBD1. Unmatched junction bases numbered 16, after V lost 4 bases and J lost 7 bases. CDR3 size: 16 residues. CDR1 SGHNT and CDR2 YYREEE come from the germline V gene (reference sequence). The CDR3 sequence is CASSPGTAGPGGGYTF. The CDR3, as DNA: TGTGCCAGCAGCCCTGGGACAGCGGGGCCGGGCGGTGGCTACACCTTC.

This clone was observed a single time. The chain uses TRBV7-8 and TRBJ2-5; 10 positions agree with TRBD1. Germline V gene sequence: CDR1 SGHVS, CDR2 FQNEAQ. With 5 bases clipped from V and 4 bases from J, the junction kept 10 bases outside the gene matches. The CDR3 sequence is 16 residues long. This CDR3 reads CASSRDRGRMGETQYF. Here the CDR3 DNA reads TGTGCCAGCAGCAGAGACAGGGGGCGAATGGGAGAGACCCAGTACTTC.

The rearrangement links TRBV5-6 to TRBJ1-3; D is perhaps TRBD1 (6 bases). The V gene's germline CDR1 is SGHDT and CDR2 YYEEEE. V was trimmed by 3 bases and J by 0 bases, leaving 19 bases between them. The CDR3 spans 18 residues. The CDR3 sequence: CASSWTDGTFSSGNTIYF. CDR3 sequence (DNA): TGTGCCAGCAGCTGGACAGATGGGACTTTCAGCTCTGGAAACACCATATATTTT.

V is TRBV6-1 and J is TRBJ1-2; D call uncertain. Germline CDR1 and CDR2: MNHNS and SASEGT. The length of the CDR3 is 15 residues. With 4 bases removed from V and 4 bases from J, the gap between germline ends came to 16 bases. The CDR3: CASSGWKPLGYGYTF. The CDR3 coding sequence is TGTGCCAGCAGTGGGTGGAAACCCCTGGGCTATGGCTACACCTTC.

V gene TRBV7-9 combines with J gene TRBJ2-4; 7 positions agree with TRBD1. The junction had 6 bases not matched to a gene; V was cut back by 5 bases and J by 5 bases. Germline V gene sequence: CDR1 SEHNR, CDR2 FQNEAQ (reference sequence). This CDR3 region has 14 residues. CDR3 nucleotides: TGTGCCAGCAGCGCGCGACAGGGCGAAAACATTCAGTACTTC. Translated: CASSARQGENIQYF.

The rearrangement joins TRBV2 to TRBJ1-2, with 10 nucleotides matching TRBD1. The ends lost 6 bases at V and 3 bases at J; junction bases unmatched: 10. Per germline, CDR1 SNHLY and CDR2 FYNNEI. This CDR3 contains 16 residues. The CDR3 protein is CASSGTGADSYYGYTF. CDR3 in DNA: TGTGCCAGCAGCGGGACAGGGGCCGACTCATACTATGGCTACACCTTC.

A single count supports this clone. The J gene is TRBJ2-7, the V gene TRBV15; tentatively, D is TRBD2 (6 bases). Germline CDR1 reads LNHNV; CDR2 reads YYDKDF (reference sequence). CDR3 length: 15 residues. Deletions cut 5 bases from V and 5 bases from J, with 19 bases between. The CDR3 region is CATSGPTSLRNEQYF. CDR3 coding DNA: TGTGCCACCAGCGGACCGACTAGTCTCCGCAACGAGCAGTACTTC.

The chain joins TRBV20-1 to TRBJ2-1, with D uncertain. Trimming removed 3 bases from V and 7 bases from J, with 4 bases in between. Germline V gene sequence: CDR1 DFQATT, CDR2 SNEGSKA (reference sequence). This CDR3 spans 10 amino acids. The CDR3 loop reads CSARLNEQFF. CDR3 sequence (DNA): TGCAGTGCTAGGCTAAATGAGCAGTTCTTC.

The V gene is TRBV7-2, the J gene TRBJ1-1; D is undetermined. V gave up 2 bases and J gave up 7 bases, with 11 bases separating them. There are 13 residues in the CDR3. Germline values: CDR1 SGHTA, CDR2 FQGNSA. CDR3 sequence reads: CASSLTGSGEAFF. The CDR3 DNA sequence: TGTGCCAGCAGCTTAACTGGGTCAGGTGAAGCTTTCTTT.

V and J are TRBV2 and TRBJ2-7, with 12 bases that match TRBD2. This CDR3 is built from 13 residues. With V trimmed by 7 bases and J by 7 bases, 5 bases remained unmatched. Germline V gives CDR1 SNHLY, CDR2 FYNNEI. For the CDR3, the DNA is TGTGCCAGCAATATCGGACTAGCGGGGGAGCAGTACTTC. Amino acid sequence: CASNIGLAGEQYF. Full variable domain (outside the CDR3, taken from reference TRBV2 and TRBJ2-7): EPEVTQTPSHQVTQMGQEVILRCVPISNHLYFYWYRQILGQKVEFLVSFYNNEISEKSEIFDDQFSVERPDGSNFTLKIRSTKLEDSAMYFCASNIGLAGEQYFGPGTRLTVT.

This sequence joins TRBV7-2 and TRBJ1-3; no clear D gene. Germline CDR1 is SGHTA and CDR2 is FQGNSA. The CDR3 contains 14 residues. V was cut by 5 bases and J by 2 bases, with 10 bases left in between. The CDR3 DNA reads TGTGCCAGCAGCGCCGGGAGAACTGGAAACACCATATATTTT. Residues: CASSAGRTGNTIYF.

This sequence joins TRBV11-2 and TRBJ1-1, with D perhaps TRBD1 (6 bases). The germline V and J ends were trimmed by 2 bases and 0 bases, with 10 bases remaining between them. The CDR3 has 15 amino acids. The germline CDR1 and CDR2 sequences are SGHAT and FQNNGV. The CDR3, as DNA: TGTGCCAGCAGCTTAAGGGGGGCAATGAACACTGAAGCTTTCTTT. It codes for CASSLRGAMNTEAFF.

This clone appeared a single time. CDR3 DNA: TGTGCCAGCAGCCCGGGACAGGGGGCAGAGCAGCCCCAGCATTTT. This gives the protein CASSPGQGAEQPQHF. V and J are TRBV2 and TRBJ1-5; 12 nucleotides match TRBD1. Germline V gives CDR1 SNHLY, CDR2 FYNNEI. V was clipped by 6 bases and J by 7 bases; unmatched bases: 7. CDR3 length: 15 amino acids.

With respect to this clone: The germline gene is not matched at one end of the junction; a read error may be the cause. In nucleotides, the CDR3 is TGTGCTAGCAGCTTAGTTCCGGGAGGCATGTCAGAGACCCAGTACTTC. It is translated as CASSLVPGGMSETQYF. The chain uses TRBV7-7 and TRBJ2-5; TRBD2 matches 7 bases. Germline V gives CDR1 SSHAT, CDR2 FNYEAQ (reference sequence). The CDR3 is made up of 16 amino acids.

The CDR3 DNA is TGTGCCATCAGAGGGACGAGGACTGAAGCTTTCTTT. It yields the protein CAIRGTRTEAFF. V usage is TRBV10-3 and J usage is TRBJ1-1; D is possibly TRBD1 (5 bases). This CDR3 contains 12 residues. V lost 6 bases to trimming and J lost 5 bases, with 10 bases between them. Looked up from germline, CDR1 is ENHRY and CDR2 is SYGVKD.

CDR3 sequence reads: CASSSRTVGANEQYF. CDR3 DNA sequence: TGTGCCAGCAGCTCGCGGACAGTTGGTGCCAACGAGCAGTACTTC. This rearrangement joins TRBV7-8 to TRBJ2-7; possibly TRBD1 for D (6 bases). From germline, CDR1 is SGHVS and CDR2 FQNEAQ. The CDR3 runs to 15 residues. V shed 4 bases and J shed 5 bases, with 18 bases lying between them.

CDR3 sequence: CASSEMAGSTDTQYF. Here the CDR3 DNA reads TGTGCCAGCAGTGAGATGGCGGGAAGCACAGATACGCAGTATTTT. V usage is TRBV6-4 and J usage is TRBJ2-3, with TRBD2 as a possible D gene (6 bases). The CDR3 contains 15 residues. From germline, CDR1 is MRHNA and CDR2 SNTAGT. Trimming took 3 bases from V and 0 from J, leaving 10 bases between them.